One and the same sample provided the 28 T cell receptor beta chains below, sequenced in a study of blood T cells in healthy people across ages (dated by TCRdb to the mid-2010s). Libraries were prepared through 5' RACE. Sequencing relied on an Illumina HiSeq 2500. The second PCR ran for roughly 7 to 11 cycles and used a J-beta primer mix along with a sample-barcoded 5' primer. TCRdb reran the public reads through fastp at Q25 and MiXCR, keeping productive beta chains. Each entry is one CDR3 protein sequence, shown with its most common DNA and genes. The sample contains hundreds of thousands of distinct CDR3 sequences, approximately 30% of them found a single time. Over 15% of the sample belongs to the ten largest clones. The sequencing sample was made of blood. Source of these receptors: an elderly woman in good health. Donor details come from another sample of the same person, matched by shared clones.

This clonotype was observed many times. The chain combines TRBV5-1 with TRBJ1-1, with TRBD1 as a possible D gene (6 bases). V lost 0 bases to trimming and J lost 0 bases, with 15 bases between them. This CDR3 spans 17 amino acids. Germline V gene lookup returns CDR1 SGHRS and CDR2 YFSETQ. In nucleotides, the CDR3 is TGCGCCAGCAGCTTGGCGGGGGGCGCGGCGGTGAACACTGAAGCTTTCTTT. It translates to CASSLAGGAAVNTEAFF. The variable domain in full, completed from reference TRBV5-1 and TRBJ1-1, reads KAGVTQTPRYLIKTRGQQVTLSCSPISGHRSVSWYQQTPGQGLQFLFEYFSETQRNKGNFPGRFSGRQFSNSRSEMNVSTLELGDSALYLCASSLAGGAAVNTEAFFGQGTRLTVV.

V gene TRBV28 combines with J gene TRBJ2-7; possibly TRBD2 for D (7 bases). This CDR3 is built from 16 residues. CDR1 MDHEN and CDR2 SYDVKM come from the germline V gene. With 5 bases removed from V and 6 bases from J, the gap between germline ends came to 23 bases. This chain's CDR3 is CASSPGGLHSLGEQYF. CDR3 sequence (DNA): TGTGCCAGCAGTCCCGGGGGGCTACATTCGCTGGGCGAGCAGTACTTC.

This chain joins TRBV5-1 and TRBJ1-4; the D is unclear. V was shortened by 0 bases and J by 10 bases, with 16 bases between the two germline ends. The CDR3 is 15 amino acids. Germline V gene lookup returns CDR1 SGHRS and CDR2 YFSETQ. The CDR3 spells CASSLDRGGRGKLFF. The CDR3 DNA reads TGCGCCAGCAGCTTGGATCGTGGAGGCCGGGGAAAACTGTTTTTT.

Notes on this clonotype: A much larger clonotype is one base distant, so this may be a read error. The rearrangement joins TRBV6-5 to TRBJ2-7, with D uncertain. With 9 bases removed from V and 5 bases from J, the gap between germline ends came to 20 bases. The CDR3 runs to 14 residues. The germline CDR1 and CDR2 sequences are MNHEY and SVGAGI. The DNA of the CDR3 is TGTGCCAGTTCGAGTAACCGTTTTGCCCACGAGCAGTACTTC. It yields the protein CASSSNRFAHEQYF.

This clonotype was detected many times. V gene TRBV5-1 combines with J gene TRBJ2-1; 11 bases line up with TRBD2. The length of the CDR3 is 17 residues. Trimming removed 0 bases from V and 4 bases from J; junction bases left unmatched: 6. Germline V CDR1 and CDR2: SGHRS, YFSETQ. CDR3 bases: TGCGCCAGCAGCTTGGGCCTAGCGGGGGGCGGATACAATGAGCAGTTCTTC. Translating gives CASSLGLAGGGYNEQFF.

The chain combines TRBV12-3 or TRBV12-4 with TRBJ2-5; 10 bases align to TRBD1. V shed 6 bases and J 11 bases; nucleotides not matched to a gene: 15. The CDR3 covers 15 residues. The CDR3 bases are TGTGCCAGCAGCCGGGCCCCGGGACAGGGGAATGAGCAGTACTTC. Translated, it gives CASSRAPGQGNEQYF.

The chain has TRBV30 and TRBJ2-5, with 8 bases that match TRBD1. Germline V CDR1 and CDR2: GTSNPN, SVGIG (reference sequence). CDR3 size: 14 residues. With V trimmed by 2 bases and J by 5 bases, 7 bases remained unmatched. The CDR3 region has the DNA TGTGCCTGGAGTCGCAGGGGGCGCGAGGAGACCCAGTACTTC. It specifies CAWSRRGREETQYF.

This chain's CDR3 is CASSLTGTGGRNEQFF. The CDR3 coding sequence is TGTGCCAGCAGTCTTACGGGGACAGGGGGCAGGAATGAGCAGTTCTTC. This chain joins TRBV6-5 and TRBJ2-1, with 12 nucleotides matching TRBD1. Unmatched junction bases numbered 9, after V lost 5 bases and J lost 7 bases. The CDR3 sequence is 16 residues long. Germline assignment: CDR1 MNHEY and CDR2 SVGAGI.

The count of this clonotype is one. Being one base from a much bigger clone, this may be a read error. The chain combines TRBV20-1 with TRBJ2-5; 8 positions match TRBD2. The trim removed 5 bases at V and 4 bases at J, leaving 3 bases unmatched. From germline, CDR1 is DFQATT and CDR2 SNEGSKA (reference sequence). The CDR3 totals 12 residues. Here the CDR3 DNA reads TGCAGTGCTTTAGCGGGGTTAGAGACCCAGTACTTC. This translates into CSALAGLETQYF.

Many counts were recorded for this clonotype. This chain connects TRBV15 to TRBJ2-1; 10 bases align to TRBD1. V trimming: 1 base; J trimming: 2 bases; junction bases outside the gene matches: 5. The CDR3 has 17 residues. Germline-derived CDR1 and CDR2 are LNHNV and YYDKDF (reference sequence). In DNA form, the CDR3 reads TGTGCCACCAGCAGAGGATTGGGACAGGGGACCTACAATGAGCAGTTCTTC. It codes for CATSRGLGQGTYNEQFF.

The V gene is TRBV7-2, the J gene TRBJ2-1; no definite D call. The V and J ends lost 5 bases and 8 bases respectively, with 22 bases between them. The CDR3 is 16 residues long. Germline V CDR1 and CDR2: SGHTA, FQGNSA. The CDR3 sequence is CASSPLQADPTDEQFF. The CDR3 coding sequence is TGTGCCAGCAGCCCCCTCCAGGCGGACCCCACTGATGAGCAGTTCTTC.

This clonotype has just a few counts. The CDR3 here is CASSIQRGGTDTQYF. CDR3 nucleotide sequence: TGTGCCAGTAGTATCCAGCGGGGGGGCACAGATACGCAGTATTTT. The rearrangement joins TRBV19 to TRBJ2-3; 9 positions agree with TRBD2. The CDR3 sequence is 15 residues long. The J segment lost 1 base and the V segment lost 3 bases, leaving 2 bases of the junction unmatched. CDR1 is LNHDA, CDR2 SQIVND, per germline (reference sequence).

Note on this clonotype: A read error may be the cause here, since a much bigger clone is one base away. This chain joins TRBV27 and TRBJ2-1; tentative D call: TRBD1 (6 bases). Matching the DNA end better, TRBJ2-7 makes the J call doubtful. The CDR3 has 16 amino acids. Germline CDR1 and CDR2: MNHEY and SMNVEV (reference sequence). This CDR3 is CATGRRAGVSYNEQYF. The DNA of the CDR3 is TGTGCCACCGGGCGTCGAGCAGGGGTCTCCTACAATGAGCAGTACTTC.

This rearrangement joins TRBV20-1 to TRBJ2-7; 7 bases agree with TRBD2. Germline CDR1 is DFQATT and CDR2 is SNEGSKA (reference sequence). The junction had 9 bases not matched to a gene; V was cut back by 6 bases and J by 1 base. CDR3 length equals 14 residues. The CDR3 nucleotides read TGCAGTGCCCCCTTCCAGCGGGGTTCCTACGAGCAGTACTTC. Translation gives CSAPFQRGSYEQYF.

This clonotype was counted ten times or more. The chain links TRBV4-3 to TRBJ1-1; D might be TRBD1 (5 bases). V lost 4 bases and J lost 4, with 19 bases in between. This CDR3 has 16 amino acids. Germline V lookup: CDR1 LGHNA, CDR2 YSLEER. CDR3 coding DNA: TGCGCCAGCAGCCTGGATACTAGGGGTGGGGCCACTGAAGCTTTCTTT. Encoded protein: CASSLDTRGGATEAFF.

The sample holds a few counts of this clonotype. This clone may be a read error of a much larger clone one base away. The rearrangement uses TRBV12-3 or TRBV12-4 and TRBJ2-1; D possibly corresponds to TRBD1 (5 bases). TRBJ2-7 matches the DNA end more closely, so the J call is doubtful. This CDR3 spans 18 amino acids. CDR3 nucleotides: TGTGCCAGCAGTTTATGGGCGCGCCAGGGTGACTCCTACAATGAGCAGTACTTC. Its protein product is CASSLWARQGDSYNEQYF.

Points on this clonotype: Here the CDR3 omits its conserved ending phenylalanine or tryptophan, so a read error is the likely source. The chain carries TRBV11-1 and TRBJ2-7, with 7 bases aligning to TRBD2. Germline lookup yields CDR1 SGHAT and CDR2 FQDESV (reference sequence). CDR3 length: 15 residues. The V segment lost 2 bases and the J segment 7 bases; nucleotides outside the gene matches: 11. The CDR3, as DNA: TGTGCCAGCAGCTTAAGGACTAGATTTCCCAATGAGCAGTACTCC. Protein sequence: CASSLRTRFPNEQYS.

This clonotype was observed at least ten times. The CDR3 loop is CASTKDNYEQYF. CDR3 nucleotide sequence: TGCGCCAGCACTAAGGACAACTACGAGCAGTACTTC. The chain carries TRBV5-1 and TRBJ2-7, with D tentatively TRBD1 (5 bases). Germline CDR1 reads SGHRS; CDR2 reads YFSETQ. V was cut by 6 bases and J by 3 bases, with 10 bases left in between. The CDR3 sequence is 12 residues long.

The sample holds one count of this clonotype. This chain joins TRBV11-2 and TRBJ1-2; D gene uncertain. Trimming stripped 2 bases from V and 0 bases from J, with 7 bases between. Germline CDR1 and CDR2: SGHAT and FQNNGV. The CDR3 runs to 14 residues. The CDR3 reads CASSLTRTNYGYTF. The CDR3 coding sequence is TGTGCCAGCAGCTTAACCCGAACTAACTATGGCTACACCTTC. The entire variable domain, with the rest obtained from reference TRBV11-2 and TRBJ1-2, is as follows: EAGVAQSPRYKIIEKRQSVAFWCNPISGHATLYWYQQILGQGPKLLIQFQNNGVVDDSQLPKDRFSAERLKGVDSTLKIQPAKLEDSAVYLCASSLTRTNYGYTFGSGTRLTVV.

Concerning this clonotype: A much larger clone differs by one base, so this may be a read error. Here the CDR3 reads CASSQDLTEGETQYF. In DNA, the CDR3 is TGTGCCAGCAGCCAAGATCTTACAGAAGGGGAGACCCAGTACTTC. This chain links TRBV3-1 with TRBJ2-5; D gene ambiguous. CDR3 length: 15 amino acids. V lost 0 bases and J 5 bases, leaving 13 bases between the germline ends. Per the germline V gene, CDR1 is LGHDT and CDR2 is YNNKEL (reference sequence).

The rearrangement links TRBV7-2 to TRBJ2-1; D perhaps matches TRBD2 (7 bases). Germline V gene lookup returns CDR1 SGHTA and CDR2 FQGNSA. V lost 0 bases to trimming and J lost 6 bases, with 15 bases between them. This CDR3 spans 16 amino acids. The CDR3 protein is CTSSLAGGGPCNEQFF. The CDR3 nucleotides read TGTACCAGCAGCTTAGCCGGCGGGGGCCCCTGCAATGAGCAGTTCTTC. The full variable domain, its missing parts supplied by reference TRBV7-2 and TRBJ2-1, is GAGVSQSPSNKVTEKGKDVELRCDPISGHTALYWYRQSLGQGLEFLIYFQGNSAPDKSGLPSDRFSAERTGGSVSTLTIQRTQQEDSAVYLCTSSLAGGGPCNEQFFGPGTRLTVL.

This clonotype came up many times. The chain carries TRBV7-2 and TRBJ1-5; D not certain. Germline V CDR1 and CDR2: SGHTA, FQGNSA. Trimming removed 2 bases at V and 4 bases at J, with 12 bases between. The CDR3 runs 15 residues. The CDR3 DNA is TGTGCCAGCAGCTTAATACGGTCAGTTAATCAGCCCCAGCATTTT. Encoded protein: CASSLIRSVNQPQHF.

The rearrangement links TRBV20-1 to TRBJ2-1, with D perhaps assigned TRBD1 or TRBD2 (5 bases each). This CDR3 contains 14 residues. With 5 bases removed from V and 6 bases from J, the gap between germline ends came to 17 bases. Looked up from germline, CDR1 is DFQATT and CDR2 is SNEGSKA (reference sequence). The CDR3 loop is CSASQGRGLNEQFF. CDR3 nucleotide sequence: TGCAGTGCTTCCCAGGGACGTGGGCTCAATGAGCAGTTCTTC.

This CDR3 is CASSLRGGSSGNTIYF. The CDR3 DNA reads TGCGCCAGCAGCCTAAGGGGCGGGAGCTCTGGAAACACCATATATTTT. V and J are TRBV4-1 and TRBJ1-3; TRBD1 might be the D (5 bases). Between the trimmed V and J ends, which lost 4 bases and 0 bases, there was a span of 13 bases. The germline V gene encodes CDR1 MGHRA and CDR2 YSYEKL. The CDR3 contains 16 residues.

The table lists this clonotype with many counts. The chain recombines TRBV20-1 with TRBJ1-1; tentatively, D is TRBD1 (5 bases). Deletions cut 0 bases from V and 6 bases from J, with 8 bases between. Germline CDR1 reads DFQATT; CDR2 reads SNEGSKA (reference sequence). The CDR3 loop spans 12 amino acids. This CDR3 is CSARDQTAEAFF. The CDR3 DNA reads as TGCAGTGCTAGAGATCAGACAGCTGAAGCTTTCTTT.

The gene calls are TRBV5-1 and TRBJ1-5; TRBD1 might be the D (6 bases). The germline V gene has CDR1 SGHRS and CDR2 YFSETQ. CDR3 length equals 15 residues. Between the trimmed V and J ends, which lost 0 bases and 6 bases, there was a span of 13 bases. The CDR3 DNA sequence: TGCGCCAGCAGCTTGGAGGCGGGGGCAACTCAGCCCCAGCATTTT. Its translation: CASSLEAGATQPQHF. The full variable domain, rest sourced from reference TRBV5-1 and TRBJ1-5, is KAGVTQTPRYLIKTRGQQVTLSCSPISGHRSVSWYQQTPGQGLQFLFEYFSETQRNKGNFPGRFSGRQFSNSRSEMNVSTLELGDSALYLCASSLEAGATQPQHFGDGTRLSIL.

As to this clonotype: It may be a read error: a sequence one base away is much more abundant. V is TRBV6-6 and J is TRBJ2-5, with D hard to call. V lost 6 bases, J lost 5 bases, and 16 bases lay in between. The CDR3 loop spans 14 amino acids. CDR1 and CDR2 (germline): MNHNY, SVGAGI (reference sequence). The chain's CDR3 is CASRNRLVGETQYF. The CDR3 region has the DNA TGTGCCAGCAGGAACCGTTTGGTTGGGGAGACCCAGTACTTC.

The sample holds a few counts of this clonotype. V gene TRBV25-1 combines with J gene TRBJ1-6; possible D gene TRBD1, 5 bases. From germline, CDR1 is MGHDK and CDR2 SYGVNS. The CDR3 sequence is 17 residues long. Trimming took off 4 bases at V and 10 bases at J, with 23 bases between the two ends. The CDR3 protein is CASSVSPRGEWESPLHF. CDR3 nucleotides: TGTGCCAGCAGTGTAAGCCCGAGGGGTGAATGGGAGTCACCCCTCCACTTT.